The 11 T cell receptor beta chains below come from one sample, sequenced in a study of blood T cell repertoires in COVID-19. Assay: immunoSEQ multiplex PCR; the TCRdb copy retains only in-frame clones and omits some. This sample has around 170,000 clones, with around three quarters found just once. The sample was peripheral blood. The origin of the receptors is a man aged 70 or older with active or convalescent COVID-19.

V is TRBV2 and J is TRBJ1-1; D is undetermined. The CDR3 length is 12 residues. Trimming shortened V by 8 bases and J by 6 bases, and 13 bases separated the two germline ends. Germline assignment: CDR1 SNHLY and CDR2 FYNNEI. The CDR3 nucleotides read TGTGCCAGCCGGGAGGCCACAGCTGAAGCTTTCTTT. It specifies CASREATAEAFF.

This sequence joins TRBV7-2 and TRBJ2-1; 11 bases match TRBD2. V dropped 1 base and J dropped 4; count of bases not matched to a gene: 3. The CDR3 is 16 amino acids. Germline V gene lookup returns CDR1 SGHTA and CDR2 FQGNSA. As DNA, the CDR3 is TGTGCCAGCAGCTTAGGATTAGCGGGGGGGTACAATGAGCAGTTCTTC. It yields the protein CASSLGLAGGYNEQFF.

A word on this clone: An end of the junction does not agree with germline; a read error may underlie this. The genes are TRBV5-1 and TRBJ2-5; 10 positions agree with TRBD2. The CDR3 has 16 residues. CDR1 and CDR2 from the germline V gene are SGHRS and YFSETQ. DNA of the CDR3: TGCGCCAGCAGCTTGGGGGCTAGCGGGAGACAAGGGACCCAGTACTTC. This sequence encodes CASSLGASGRQGTQYF.

The chain joins TRBV5-5 to TRBJ1-6, with D tentatively TRBD1 (6 bases). The CDR3 loop spans 15 amino acids. Trimming pared 4 bases from V and 7 bases from J, leaving 15 bases between. The germline gives CDR1 SGHKS, CDR2 YYEKEE (reference sequence). The CDR3, as DNA: TGTGCCAGCAGCACCCTAGGACAGACGAATTCACCCCTCCACTTT. This codes for CASSTLGQTNSPLHF.

This clone was seen just once. V usage is TRBV3-1 (or the pseudogene TRBV3-2) and J usage is TRBJ2-2, with 10 bases lining up with TRBD2. Trimming at V came to 1 base and at J to 0 bases, leaving 11 bases not matched to a gene. Germline CDR1 LGHDT, CDR2 YNNKEL (reference sequence). The CDR3 extends over 20 amino acids. Here the CDR3 reads CASSQVSWTSGLANTGELFF. The CDR3 DNA is TGTGCCAGCAGCCAAGTGTCCTGGACTAGCGGCCTGGCGAACACCGGGGAGCTGTTTTTT.

This chain links TRBV5-4 with TRBJ2-2; 11 nucleotides line up with TRBD1. CDR3 length: 15 amino acids. Germline V gene data show CDR1 as SGHNT and CDR2 as YYREEE (reference sequence). The J segment lost 7 bases and the V segment lost 3 bases, leaving 5 bases of the junction unmatched. The CDR3 coding sequence is TGTGCCAGCAGCTCGGACAGGGGGCTTGGCGGGGAGCTGTTTTTT. It translates to CASSSDRGLGGELFF.

V gene TRBV19 combines with J gene TRBJ2-6; maybe TRBD1 (5 bases). Germline CDR1 and CDR2: LNHDA and SQIVND (reference sequence). The CDR3 contains 16 residues. V was cut by 7 bases and J by 0 bases, with 13 bases left in between. This CDR3 reads CASTSGSSSGANVLTF. CDR3 coding DNA: TGTGCCAGTACCTCAGGGTCTTCCTCTGGGGCCAACGTCCTGACTTTC.

The CDR3 DNA reads as TGTGCCAGCATGTTGGGACAGGGGGCGCGGGGCACTGAAGCTTTCTTT. This gives the protein CASMLGQGARGTEAFF. The chain has TRBV19 and TRBJ1-1; TRBD1 aligns across 12 bases. The CDR3 runs 16 residues. The V gene's germline CDR1 is LNHDA and CDR2 SQIVND (reference sequence). V shed 9 bases, J shed 4 bases, and the junction held 12 bases outside the gene matches.

The J gene is TRBJ2-3, the V gene TRBV5-4, with unresolved D. V was clipped by 5 bases and J by 6 bases, with 13 bases between them. Germline CDR1 reads SGHNT; CDR2 reads YYREEE (reference sequence). CDR3 length equals 13 residues. CDR3 in amino acids: CASSIRGDDTQYF. DNA of the CDR3: TGTGCCAGCAGTATCCGAGGTGATGATACGCAGTATTTT.

This clone was detected only once. V usage is TRBV5-1 and J usage is TRBJ1-5; TRBD1 agrees at 9 bases. V trimming: 0 bases; J trimming: 4 bases; junction bases outside the gene matches: 8. Germline V gives CDR1 SGHRS, CDR2 YFSETQ. This CDR3 is built from 17 residues. CDR3 coding DNA: TGCGCCAGCAGCTTGGGGGGACAGGGCTCTTGGAATCAGCCCCAGCATTTT. Amino acid sequence: CASSLGGQGSWNQPQHF.

V and J are TRBV7-2 and TRBJ2-1; no definite D call. The germline V and J ends were trimmed by 1 base and 8 bases, with 12 bases remaining between them. CDR1 is SGHTA, CDR2 FQGNSA, per germline. The CDR3 sequence is 14 residues long. CDR3 nucleotide sequence: TGTGCCAGCAGCTTAGTATTGCTAGTTGATGAGCAGTTCTTC. Protein product: CASSLVLLVDEQFF.